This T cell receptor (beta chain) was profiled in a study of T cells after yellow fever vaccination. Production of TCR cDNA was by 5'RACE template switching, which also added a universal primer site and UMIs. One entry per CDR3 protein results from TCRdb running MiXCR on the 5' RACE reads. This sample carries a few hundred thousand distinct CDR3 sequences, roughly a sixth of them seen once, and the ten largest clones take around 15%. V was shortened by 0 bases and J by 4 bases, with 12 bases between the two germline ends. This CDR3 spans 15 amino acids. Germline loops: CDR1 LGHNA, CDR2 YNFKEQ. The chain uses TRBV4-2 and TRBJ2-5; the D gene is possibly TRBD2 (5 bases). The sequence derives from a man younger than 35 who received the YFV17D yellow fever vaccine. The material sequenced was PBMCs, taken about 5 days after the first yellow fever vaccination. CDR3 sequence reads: CASSQDEGRAETQYF. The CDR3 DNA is TGTGCCAGCAGCCAAGATGAGGGTCGGGCAGAGACCCAGTACTTC.